This record looks at one T cell receptor beta chain sequence and its context. The entry originates in a study of cytomegalovirus exposure and HLA in healthy donors. Assay: immunoSEQ multiplex PCR; the TCRdb copy retains only in-frame clones and omits some. The profile shows some 87,000 clones, 90% to 97% of them singletons. The germline V gene has CDR1 MGHDK and CDR2 SYGVNS. This CDR3 has 15 residues. Trimming took 3 bases from V and 2 from J, leaving 8 bases between them. Sequencing was done on a sample of PBMCs. The rearrangement joins TRBV25-1 to TRBJ2-6, with D perhaps TRBD1 (5 bases). The receptor was derived from a woman under 30 in good health and CMV-seronegative. In nucleotides, the CDR3 is TGTGCCAGCAGTGACAGGGATACTGGGGCCAACGTCCTGACTTTC. Translated: CASSDRDTGANVLTF.